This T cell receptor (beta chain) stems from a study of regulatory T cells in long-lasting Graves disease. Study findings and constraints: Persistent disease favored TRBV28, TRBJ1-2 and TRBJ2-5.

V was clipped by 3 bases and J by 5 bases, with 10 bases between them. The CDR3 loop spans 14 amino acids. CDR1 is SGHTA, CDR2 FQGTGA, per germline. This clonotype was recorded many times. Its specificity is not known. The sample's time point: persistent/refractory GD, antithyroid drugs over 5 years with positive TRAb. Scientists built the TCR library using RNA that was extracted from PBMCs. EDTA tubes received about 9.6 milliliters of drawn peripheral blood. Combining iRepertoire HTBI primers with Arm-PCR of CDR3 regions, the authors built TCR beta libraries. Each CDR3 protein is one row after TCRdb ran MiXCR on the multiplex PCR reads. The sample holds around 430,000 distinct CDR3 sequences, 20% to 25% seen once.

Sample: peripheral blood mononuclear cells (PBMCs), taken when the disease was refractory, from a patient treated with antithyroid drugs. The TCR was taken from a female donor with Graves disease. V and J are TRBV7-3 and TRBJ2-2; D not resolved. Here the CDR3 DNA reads TGTGCCAGCAGCTTCGACGGTGATACCGGGGAGCTGTTTTTT. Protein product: CASSFDGDTGELFF. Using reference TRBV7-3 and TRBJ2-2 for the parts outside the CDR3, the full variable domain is GAGVSQTPSNKVTEKGKYVELRCDPISGHTALYWYRQSLGQGPEFLIYFQGTGAADDSGLPNDRFFAVRPEGSVSTLKIQRTERGDSAVYLCASSFDGDTGELFFGEGSRLTVL.